The TCR beta chain described here comes from a study of control samples from healthy donors and cancer patients. Sequencing was performed with immunoSEQ multiplex PCR; in TCRdb, only in-frame clones are kept and a portion is missing. The sample has around 59,000 clones, about 92% seen once; the top ten hold 1.7%. The junction had 12 bases not matched to a gene; V was cut back by 6 bases and J by 5 bases. The germline gives CDR1 SGHAT, CDR2 FQNNGV. This CDR3 has 16 amino acids. The receptor comes from a middle-aged man with colorectal cancer. The chain uses TRBV11-2 and TRBJ2-7, with 11 nucleotides matching TRBD2. Sequenced input: PBMCs. In DNA, the CDR3 is TGTGCCAGCAGACACCACCTAGCGGGGGGCGACCACGAGCAGTACTTC. Protein sequence: CASRHHLAGGDHEQYF.